The source of this T cell receptor beta chain is a study of Tregs in tolerant kidney transplant recipients. Unstimulated Tregs (CD4+CD25+CD127-) and CD4+CD25- non-Tregs were sorted from PBMCs. Germline V gene lookup returns CDR1 SGHRS and CDR2 YFSETQ. Trimming stripped 0 bases from V and 4 bases from J, with 13 bases between. This CDR3 is 16 amino acids long. Generated by immunoSEQ multiplex PCR, the TCRdb table keeps only in-frame clones and is missing some. The sample yields 240,000 or so clones, 84% seen once. V is TRBV5-1 and J is TRBJ2-2; D is perhaps TRBD1 (5 bases). The sequence was collected from a human donor in good health. Sequenced material: CD4+ T cells from blood. Here the CDR3 DNA reads TGCGCCAGCAGCTTGGCCGTGAACCAGGGCACCGGGGAGCTGTTTTTT. Amino acids: CASSLAVNQGTGELFF.